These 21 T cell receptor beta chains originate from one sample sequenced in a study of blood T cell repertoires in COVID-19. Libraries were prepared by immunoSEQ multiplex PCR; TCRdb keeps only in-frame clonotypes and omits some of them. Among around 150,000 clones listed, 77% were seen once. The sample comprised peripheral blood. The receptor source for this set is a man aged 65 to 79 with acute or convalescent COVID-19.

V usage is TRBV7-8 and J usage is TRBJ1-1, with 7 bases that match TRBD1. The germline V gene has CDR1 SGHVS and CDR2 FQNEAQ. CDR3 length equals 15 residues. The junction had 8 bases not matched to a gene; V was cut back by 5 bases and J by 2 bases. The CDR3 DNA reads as TGTGCCAGCAGCCTAGGGGGGACAGTCAACACTGAAGCTTTCTTT. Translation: CASSLGGTVNTEAFF.

The CDR3 spells CASSVDGTGGDGYTF. The DNA for the CDR3 is TGTGCCAGCAGTGTGGATGGGACAGGGGGCGATGGCTACACCTTC. The V gene is TRBV2, the J gene TRBJ1-2, with TRBD1 matching 12 bases. The CDR3 extends over 15 amino acids. V shed 4 bases and J 6 bases; nucleotides not matched to a gene: 6. Germline CDR1 is SNHLY and CDR2 is FYNNEI.

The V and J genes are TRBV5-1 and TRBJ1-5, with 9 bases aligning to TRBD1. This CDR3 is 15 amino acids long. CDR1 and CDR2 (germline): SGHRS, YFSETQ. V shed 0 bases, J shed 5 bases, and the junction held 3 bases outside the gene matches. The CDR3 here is CASSLGDREHQPQHF. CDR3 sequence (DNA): TGCGCCAGCAGCTTGGGGGACAGGGAGCATCAGCCCCAGCATTTT.

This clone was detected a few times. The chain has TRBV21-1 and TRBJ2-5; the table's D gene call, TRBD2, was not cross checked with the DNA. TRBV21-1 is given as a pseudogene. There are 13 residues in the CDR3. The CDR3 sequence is CASRTSGQETQYF. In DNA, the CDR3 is TGTGCCAGCAGGACTAGCGGGCAAGAGACCCAGTACTTC.

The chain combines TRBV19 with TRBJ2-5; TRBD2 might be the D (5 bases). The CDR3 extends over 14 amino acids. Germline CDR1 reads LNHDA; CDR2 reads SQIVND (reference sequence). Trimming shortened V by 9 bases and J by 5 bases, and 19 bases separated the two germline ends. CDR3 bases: TGTGCCAGCCGAACGGACCGGGCGGGCGAGACCCAGTACTTC. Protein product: CASRTDRAGETQYF.

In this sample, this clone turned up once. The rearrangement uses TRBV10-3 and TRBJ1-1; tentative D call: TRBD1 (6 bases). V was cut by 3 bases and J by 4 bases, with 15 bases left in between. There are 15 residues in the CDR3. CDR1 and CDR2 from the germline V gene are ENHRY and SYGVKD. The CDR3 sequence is CAISDGQGSVTEAFF. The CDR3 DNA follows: TGTGCCATCAGTGACGGGCAGGGGTCGGTCACTGAAGCTTTCTTT.

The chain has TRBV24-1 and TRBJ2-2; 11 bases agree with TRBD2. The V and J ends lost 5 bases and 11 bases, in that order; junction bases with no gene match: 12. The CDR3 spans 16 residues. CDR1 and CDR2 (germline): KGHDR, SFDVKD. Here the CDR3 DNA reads TGTGCCACCAGTGCTCTAGGGACTAGCGGTTCGAGTGAGCTGTTTTTT. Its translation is CATSALGTSGSSELFF.

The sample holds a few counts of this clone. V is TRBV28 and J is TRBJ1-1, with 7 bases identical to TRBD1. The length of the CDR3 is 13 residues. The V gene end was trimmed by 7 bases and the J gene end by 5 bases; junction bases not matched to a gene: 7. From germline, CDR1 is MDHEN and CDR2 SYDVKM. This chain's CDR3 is CASKQGPRTEAFF. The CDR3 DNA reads TGTGCCAGCAAACAGGGGCCTCGGACTGAAGCTTTCTTT.

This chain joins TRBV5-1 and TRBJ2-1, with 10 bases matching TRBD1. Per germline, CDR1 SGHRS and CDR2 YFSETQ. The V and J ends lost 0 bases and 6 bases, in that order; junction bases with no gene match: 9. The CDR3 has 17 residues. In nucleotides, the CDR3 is TGCGCCAGCAGCTTGGGAACTTACCGGGACAGGGGCAATGAGCAGTTCTTC. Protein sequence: CASSLGTYRDRGNEQFF.

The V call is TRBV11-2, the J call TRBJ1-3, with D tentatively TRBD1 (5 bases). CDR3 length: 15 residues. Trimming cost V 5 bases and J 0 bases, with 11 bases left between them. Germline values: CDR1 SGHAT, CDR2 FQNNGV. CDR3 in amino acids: CASSEQDSSGNTIYF. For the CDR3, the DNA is TGTGCCAGCAGCGAACAAGACAGCTCTGGAAACACCATATATTTT.

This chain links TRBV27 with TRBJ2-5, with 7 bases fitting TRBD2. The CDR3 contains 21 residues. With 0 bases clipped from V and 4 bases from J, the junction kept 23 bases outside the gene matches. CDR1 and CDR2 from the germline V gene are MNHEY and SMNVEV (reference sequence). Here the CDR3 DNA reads TGTGCCAGCAGTTTATCACCCCCGACAGCCCAGACTAGCAGGAGGACAGAGACCCAGTACTTC. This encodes CASSLSPPTAQTSRRTETQYF.

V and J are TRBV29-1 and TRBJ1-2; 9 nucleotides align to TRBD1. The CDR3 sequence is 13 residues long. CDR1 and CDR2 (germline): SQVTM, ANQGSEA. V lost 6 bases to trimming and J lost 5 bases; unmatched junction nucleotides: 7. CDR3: CSVARDREYGYTF. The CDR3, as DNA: TGCAGCGTCGCCCGGGACAGGGAGTATGGCTACACCTTC.

CDR3 residues: CASSTPNQPQHF. CDR3 bases: TGTGCCAGCAGTACTCCCAATCAGCCCCAGCATTTT. The gene calls are TRBV5-4 and TRBJ1-5; D not resolved. V lost 5 bases to trimming and J lost 3 bases, with 6 bases between them. There are 12 residues in the CDR3. Germline CDR1 SGHNT, CDR2 YYREEE (reference sequence).

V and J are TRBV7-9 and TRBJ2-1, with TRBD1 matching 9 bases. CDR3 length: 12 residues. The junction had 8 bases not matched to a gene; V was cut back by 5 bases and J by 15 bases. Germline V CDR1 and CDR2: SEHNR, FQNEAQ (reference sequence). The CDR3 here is CASSLGQGRRFF. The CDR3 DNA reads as TGTGCCAGCAGCCTCGGACAGGGGCGGAGGTTCTTC.

The CDR3 bases are TGTGCCAGCAGCGTAGCGGCGGGGCCCACAGATACGCAGTATTTT. Translated: CASSVAAGPTDTQYF. This sequence joins TRBV9 and TRBJ2-3, with D possibly being TRBD2 (6 bases). V shed 0 bases and J shed 2 bases, with 10 bases lying between them. This CDR3 contains 15 residues. Per the germline V gene, CDR1 is SGDLS and CDR2 is YYNGEE.

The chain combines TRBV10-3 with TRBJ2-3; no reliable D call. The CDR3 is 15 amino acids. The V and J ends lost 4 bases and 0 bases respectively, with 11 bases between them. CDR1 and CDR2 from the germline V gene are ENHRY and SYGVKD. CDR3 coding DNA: TGTGCCATCAGTGTATACGGGTCTAGCACAGATACGCAGTATTTT. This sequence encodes CAISVYGSSTDTQYF.

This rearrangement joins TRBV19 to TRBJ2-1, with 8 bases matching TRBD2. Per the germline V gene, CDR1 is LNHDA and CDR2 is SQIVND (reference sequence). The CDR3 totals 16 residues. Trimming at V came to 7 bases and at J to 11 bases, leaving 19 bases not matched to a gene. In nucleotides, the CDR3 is TGTGCCAGTAACCTGGGGACGGGAGGGCCTGTCAAGAAGCAGTTCTTC. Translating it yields CASNLGTGGPVKKQFF.

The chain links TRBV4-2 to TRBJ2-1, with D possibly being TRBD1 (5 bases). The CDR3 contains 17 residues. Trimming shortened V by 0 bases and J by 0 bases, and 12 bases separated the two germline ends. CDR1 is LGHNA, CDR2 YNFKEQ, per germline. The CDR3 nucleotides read TGTGCCAGCAGCCAAGATATCCAGGGTACCTCCTACAATGAGCAGTTCTTC. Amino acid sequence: CASSQDIQGTSYNEQFF.

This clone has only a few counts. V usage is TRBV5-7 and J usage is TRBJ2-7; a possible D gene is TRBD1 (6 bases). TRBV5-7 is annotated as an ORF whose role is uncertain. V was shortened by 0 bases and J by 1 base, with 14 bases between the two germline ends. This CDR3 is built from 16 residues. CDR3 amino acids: CASSLDPDRGSYEQYF. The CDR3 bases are TGTGCCAGCAGCTTGGATCCGGACAGAGGGTCCTACGAGCAGTACTTC.

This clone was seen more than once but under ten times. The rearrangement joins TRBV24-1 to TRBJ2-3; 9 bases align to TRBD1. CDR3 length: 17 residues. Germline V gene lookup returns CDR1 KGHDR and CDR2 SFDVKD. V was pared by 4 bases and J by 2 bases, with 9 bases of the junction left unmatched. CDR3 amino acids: CATSDAPGQGTTDTQYF. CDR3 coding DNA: TGTGCCACCAGTGACGCCCCGGGACAGGGTACCACAGATACGCAGTATTTT.

The DNA of the CDR3 is TGTGCCAGCAGCTTAGCCATCGGGGGAAGCTTCTCCTACAATGAGCAGTTCTTC. The encoded protein is CASSLAIGGSFSYNEQFF. This chain uses TRBV7-2 with TRBJ2-1; weak D call: TRBD2 (6 bases). Germline V CDR1 and CDR2: SGHTA, FQGNSA. The CDR3 is 18 amino acids. The V end was cut by 0 bases, the J end by 0 bases, with 15 bases between.